Each of the 30 T cell receptor beta chains below was sequenced from the same sample in a study of early T cells in non-severe SARS-CoV-2 infection. TCRdb re-analysed the 5' RACE reads in MiXCR, keeping a single row per CDR3 protein. The table lists about 99,000 distinct CDR3 sequences, 15% to 20% of them singletons. Sequencing was done on a sample of whole blood. The receptors were sampled from an adult who was a healthcare worker with PCR-confirmed SARS-CoV-2 infection or an uninfected control (not recorded which).

CDR3 DNA: TGTGCCACCAGCCCGCGGGCCGGGGAGCTGTTTTTT. Encoded protein: CATSPRAGELFF. This rearrangement joins TRBV24-1 to TRBJ2-2; weak D call: TRBD2 (5 bases). V shed 7 bases and J shed 6 bases, with 8 bases lying between them. The CDR3 is 12 amino acids. Germline V gene sequence: CDR1 KGHDR, CDR2 SFDVKD.

This clonotype was detected many times. The V and J genes are TRBV28 and TRBJ2-2; 11 bases map to TRBD2. V shed 8 bases and J 4 bases; nucleotides not matched to a gene: 9. The length of the CDR3 is 16 residues. Germline CDR1 is MDHEN and CDR2 is SYDVKM. The CDR3 bases are TGTGCCAGCTGGAGTACTAGCGGGGGCCGCACCGGGGAGCTGTTTTTT. It translates to CASWSTSGGRTGELFF.

A few counts support this clonotype. The rearrangement links TRBV28 to TRBJ1-5; D is uncertain. The V end was cut by 6 bases, the J end by 2 bases, with 23 bases between. Looked up from germline, CDR1 is MDHEN and CDR2 is SYDVKM. CDR3 length: 18 amino acids. CDR3 amino acids: CASSRPGYGGQRNQPQHF. Written as DNA, the CDR3 is TGTGCCAGCAGCCGGCCGGGGTATGGTGGGCAGCGCAATCAGCCCCAGCATTTT.

The table lists this clonotype with a count of one. CDR3 nucleotides: TGTGCCAGCAGTTTAGGCGGGAGGTACAATGAGCAGTTCTTC. Amino acids: CASSLGGRYNEQFF. The chain recombines TRBV12-3 or TRBV12-4 with TRBJ2-1; 8 bases fit TRBD2. After removal of 1 base from V and 4 bases from J, the junction contained 0 bases not matched to a gene. The CDR3 contains 14 residues.

The V and J genes are TRBV18 and TRBJ2-7, with D possibly being TRBD1 (5 bases). Trimming pared 3 bases from V and 1 base from J, leaving 10 bases between. Germline V CDR1 and CDR2: KGHSH, LQKENI. This CDR3 has 14 residues. This CDR3 is CASSPGHKSYEQYF. Written as DNA, the CDR3 is TGTGCCAGCTCACCGGGGCACAAATCCTACGAGCAGTACTTC.

This rearrangement joins TRBV5-1 to TRBJ2-3; D ambiguous. Looked up from germline, CDR1 is SGHRS and CDR2 is YFSETQ. The V and J ends lost 1 base and 5 bases respectively, with 14 bases between them. This CDR3 has 15 residues. CDR3 nucleotides: TGCGCCAGCAGCTTGAGAGAGGCACGGAGAGATACGCAGTATTTT. Amino acids: CASSLREARRDTQYF.

The chain is built from TRBV10-3 and TRBJ2-7; D not resolved. The CDR3 length is 12 residues. Trimming shortened V by 3 bases and J by 0 bases, and 3 bases separated the two germline ends. Germline loops: CDR1 ENHRY, CDR2 SYGVKD. CDR3 loop: CAISDISYEQYF. In DNA, the CDR3 is TGTGCCATCAGTGACATCTCCTACGAGCAGTACTTC.

About this clonotype itself: A read error may be the cause here, since a much bigger clone is one base away. The CDR3 nucleotides are TGTGCCAGCAGCTTAGGGAGGAATGAGCAGTTCTTC. Amino acids: CASSLGRNEQFF. The chain carries TRBV7-9 and TRBJ2-1, with a tentative D call TRBD2 (5 bases). V lost 1 base and J lost 7, with 5 bases in between. Germline CDR1 is SEHNR and CDR2 is FQNEAQ (reference sequence). The CDR3 covers 12 residues.

This clonotype was detected ten times or more. V gene TRBV28 combines with J gene TRBJ2-6, with TRBD1 as a possible D gene (6 bases). V was cut by 4 bases and J by 2 bases, with 9 bases left in between. Germline V CDR1 and CDR2: MDHEN, SYDVKM. The CDR3 is made up of 15 amino acids. DNA for the CDR3: TGTGCCAGCAGTTCCACAGGGACTGGGGCCAACGTCCTGACTTTC. Translation gives CASSSTGTGANVLTF.

CDR3 region: CASSYSGAYEQYF. DNA for the CDR3: TGTGCCAGCAGTTACTCCGGGGCCTACGAGCAGTACTTC. This rearrangement joins TRBV6-2 or TRBV6-3 to TRBJ2-7; a weak D match, TRBD2 (5 bases). With 0 bases removed from V and 2 bases from J, the gap between germline ends came to 5 bases. This CDR3 spans 13 amino acids. Germline assignment: CDR1 MNHEY and CDR2 SVGEGT.

The table lists this clonotype with a few counts. The chain couples TRBV28 to TRBJ2-2; D may be TRBD1 (5 bases). Germline CDR1 is MDHEN and CDR2 is SYDVKM. The CDR3 extends over 14 amino acids. Trimming took off 8 bases at V and 6 bases at J, with 16 bases between the two ends. CDR3 region: CASHGAGIAGELFF. The CDR3 coding sequence is TGTGCCAGCCATGGGGCAGGTATCGCCGGGGAGCTGTTTTTT.

The chain joins TRBV6-5 to TRBJ1-5; TRBD1 aligns across 8 bases. Germline lookup yields CDR1 MNHEY and CDR2 SVGAGI. The CDR3 runs to 15 residues. V lost 4 bases to trimming and J lost 2 bases; unmatched junction nucleotides: 4. CDR3: CASSSDRGRNQPQHF. CDR3 DNA sequence: TGTGCCAGCAGTTCCGACAGGGGCCGCAATCAGCCCCAGCATTTT.

This clonotype was seen only a few times. The chain recombines TRBV29-1 with TRBJ2-3; D not certain. The CDR3 is made up of 14 amino acids. The germline gives CDR1 SQVTM, CDR2 ANQGSEA. Trimming left V 2 bases short and J 9 bases short, with 18 bases between. The DNA for the CDR3 is TGCAGCGTTGAAAGCCCGTCGGTTGTGTGGACGCAGTATTTT. It translates to CSVESPSVVWTQYF.

This chain joins TRBV4-3 and TRBJ1-4; D may be TRBD1 (5 bases). Germline CDR1 is LGHNA and CDR2 is YSLEER. The CDR3 length is 16 residues. The V gene lost 2 bases and the J gene lost 7 bases, with 17 bases spanning the gap. CDR3 bases: TGCGCCAGCAGCCAAAGTACCCCCGGGGGGGGTGAAAAACTGTTTTTT. It encodes CASSQSTPGGGEKLFF.

This clonotype appeared many times. V and J are TRBV5-1 and TRBJ1-1, with TRBD1 as a possible D gene (5 bases). The germline V gene has CDR1 SGHRS and CDR2 YFSETQ. The CDR3 has 15 amino acids. The V gene lost 2 bases and the J gene lost 1 base, with 12 bases spanning the gap. Written as DNA, the CDR3 is TGCGCCAGCAGCTTTCGAGGACATACGAACACTGAAGCTTTCTTT. It specifies CASSFRGHTNTEAFF.

The chain recombines TRBV27 with TRBJ1-6; no firm D call. Trimming left V 5 bases short and J 10 bases short, with 12 bases between. This CDR3 region has 13 residues. Germline V gene data show CDR1 as MNHEY and CDR2 as SMNVEV (reference sequence). As DNA, the CDR3 is TGTGCCAGCAGTACCCGAGCTGAGTCACCCCTCCACTTT. Amino acid sequence: CASSTRAESPLHF.

The chain joins TRBV29-1 to TRBJ2-3, with 9 bases that match TRBD1. Germline-derived CDR1 and CDR2 are SQVTM and ANQGSEA. Losses at the gene ends were 4 bases for V and 3 bases for J; bases not matched to a gene: 8. There are 15 residues in the CDR3. CDR3 sequence (DNA): TGCAGCGTTGTAGATACAGGGGGCGCGACAGATACGCAGTATTTT. Amino acids: CSVVDTGGATDTQYF.

This clonotype was counted ten times or more. The rearrangement joins TRBV6-4 to TRBJ2-3, with D unclear. The germline V gene encodes CDR1 MRHNA and CDR2 SNTAGT. The V gene lost 2 bases and the J gene lost 2 bases, with 11 bases spanning the gap. The CDR3 extends over 15 amino acids. The CDR3 DNA follows: TGTGCCAGCAGTGACGGAGCGAACCCCACAGATACGCAGTATTTT. Amino acid sequence: CASSDGANPTDTQYF.

The table lists this clonotype with a few counts. This chain links TRBV10-3 with TRBJ2-1; 13 bases line up with TRBD2. Germline CDR1 and CDR2: ENHRY and SYGVKD. This CDR3 region has 17 residues. The V segment lost 3 bases and the J segment 5 bases; nucleotides outside the gene matches: 7. The CDR3 loop is CAISEKLAGGPDNEQFF. The CDR3 DNA sequence: TGTGCCATCAGTGAAAAACTAGCGGGGGGGCCAGACAATGAGCAGTTCTTC.

The chain combines TRBV7-9 with TRBJ2-7, with D tentatively TRBD1 or TRBD2 (5 bases each). Trimming took 5 bases from V and 12 from J, leaving 17 bases between them. Germline assignment: CDR1 SEHNR and CDR2 FQNEAQ (reference sequence). The length of the CDR3 is 12 residues. CDR3 region: CASSRWDGKSYF. DNA for the CDR3: TGTGCCAGCAGCCGTTGGGACGGAAAATCGTACTTC.

This clonotype has more than one count but fewer than ten. The chain has TRBV18 and TRBJ2-3; 9 positions agree with TRBD1. With V trimmed by 3 bases and J by 4 bases, 2 bases remained unmatched. This CDR3 has 14 residues. The germline CDR1 and CDR2 sequences are KGHSH and LQKENI. CDR3 nucleotide sequence: TGTGCCAGCTCACCGGGACAGGGATCAGATACGCAGTATTTT. It codes for CASSPGQGSDTQYF. Drawing the rest from reference TRBV18 and TRBJ2-3, the complete variable domain is NAGVMQNPRHLVRRRGQEARLRCSPMKGHSHVYWYRQLPEEGLKFMVYLQKENIIDESGMPKERFSAEFPKEGPSILRIQQVVRGDSAAYFCASSPGQGSDTQYFGPGTRLTVL.

This clonotype has more than one count but fewer than ten. The V and J genes are TRBV27 and TRBJ2-7; 10 positions agree with TRBD2. The junction had 6 bases not matched to a gene; V was cut back by 4 bases and J by 3 bases. This CDR3 spans 15 amino acids. Germline V gene lookup returns CDR1 MNHEY and CDR2 SMNVEV (reference sequence). The CDR3 DNA follows: TGTGCCAGCAGTTCTAGAGCGGGAGGGTTCTACGAGCAGTACTTC. Amino acid sequence: CASSSRAGGFYEQYF.

This clonotype was detected ten times or more. The J gene is TRBJ1-1, the V gene TRBV7-6; D ambiguous. Germline values: CDR1 SGHVS, CDR2 FNYEAQ. There are 13 residues in the CDR3. Deletions cut 5 bases from V and 4 bases from J, with 11 bases between. CDR3 protein: CASSQPDGTEAFF. CDR3 DNA: TGTGCCAGCAGCCAACCTGACGGCACTGAAGCTTTCTTT.

This clonotype was detected only a few times. The CDR3 loop reads CASSYDRNYEQYF. Here the CDR3 DNA reads TGTGCCAGCAGCTACGACAGGAACTACGAGCAGTACTTC. The rearrangement joins TRBV7-9 to TRBJ2-7; a weak D match, TRBD1 (6 bases). The CDR3 runs 13 residues. Trimming shortened V by 4 bases and J by 3 bases, and 10 bases separated the two germline ends. Per the germline V gene, CDR1 is SEHNR and CDR2 is FQNEAQ (reference sequence).

The genes are TRBV15 and TRBJ1-5; no reliable D call. Trimming took 0 bases from V and 2 from J, leaving 8 bases between them. CDR1 LNHNV and CDR2 YYDKDF come from the germline V gene (reference sequence). The CDR3 is 15 residues long. The CDR3 bases are TGTGCCACCAGCAGAGATAAAGTTGGCAATCAGCCCCAGCATTTT. It specifies CATSRDKVGNQPQHF.

The J gene is TRBJ2-7, the V gene TRBV10-3; D perhaps matches TRBD2 (6 bases). Germline CDR1 ENHRY, CDR2 SYGVKD. Deletions cut 10 bases from V and 4 bases from J, with 20 bases between. There are 14 residues in the CDR3. CDR3 DNA: TGTGCCACCCACTCTGGGGGGTCGTTGTACGAGCAGTACTTC. It encodes CATHSGGSLYEQYF.

As concerns this clonotype: A junction boundary mismatches the germline segment, possibly from a read error. The chain links TRBV5-1 to TRBJ2-3; D is uncertain. Germline V gene lookup returns CDR1 SGHRS and CDR2 YFSETQ. This CDR3 has 15 amino acids. CDR3 sequence reads: CASSLGGPAGTRRAF. The CDR3 DNA follows: TGCGCCAGCAGCTTGGGCGGTCCGGCAGGAACCCGCCGAGCTTTT.

This clonotype was picked up a small number of times. The chain is built from TRBV30 and TRBJ1-1; possibly TRBD1 for D (6 bases). CDR3 length equals 13 residues. Germline loops: CDR1 GTSNPN, CDR2 SVGIG (reference sequence). V dropped 2 bases and J dropped 1 base, with 8 bases sitting between them. The CDR3 loop is CAWSIGGNTEAFF. In DNA form, the CDR3 reads TGTGCCTGGAGTATAGGGGGGAACACTGAAGCTTTCTTT.

CDR3 nucleotides: TGTGCCAGCAGTCCTCGGGGGTGGAACACTGAAGCTTTCTTT. This gives the protein CASSPRGWNTEAFF. V and J are TRBV28 and TRBJ1-1; weak D call: TRBD1 (5 bases). V lost 5 bases and J lost 1, with 11 bases in between. The CDR3 sequence is 14 residues long. CDR1 and CDR2 from the germline V gene are MDHEN and SYDVKM.

This clonotype was picked up many times. V gene TRBV25-1 combines with J gene TRBJ2-5, with a tentative D call TRBD2 (6 bases). The CDR3 extends over 15 amino acids. Germline V CDR1 and CDR2: MGHDK, SYGVNS. V lost 6 bases to trimming and J lost 1 base, with 15 bases between them. The CDR3 DNA sequence: TGTGCCAGCAGCGCGGCGGGAACTACCCAAGAGACCCAGTACTTC. This codes for CASSAAGTTQETQYF.